These 11 T cell receptor beta chains were all obtained from the same sample, sequenced in a study of post-analysis software for immune sequencing data. Study-wide points: Compared with controls, patients had more of about 5 TRBV segments, including TRBV5-6, TRBV5-1 and TRBV20-1.

Their antigens are not known. Sequencing libraries made from TCR beta cDNA carried unique molecular identifiers. TCRdb called the PCR reads again in MiXCR, with one record for every CDR3 protein. The sample lists some 260,000 distinct CDR3 sequences; 36% were seen once. The sequencing sample was made of blood. These receptors were taken from a girl between 10 and 17 years old with multiple sclerosis.

The chain has TRBV5-8 and TRBJ1-1; D is perhaps TRBD1 (6 bases). Germline loops: CDR1 SGHTS, CDR2 YDEGEE. This CDR3 is 18 amino acids long. V shed 4 bases and J shed 0 bases, with 22 bases lying between them. The CDR3 spells CASSPCGYRVCMNTEAFF. CDR3 DNA sequence: TGTGCCAGCAGCCCCTGCGGGTACAGGGTCTGTATGAACACTGAAGCTTTCTTT.

The table lists this clonotype with many counts. CDR3 nucleotides: TGTGCCAGCAGCCGCCCCGGGAGTCCATCCCAAGAGACCCAGTACTTC. It codes for CASSRPGSPSQETQYF. J is TRBJ2-5 and V is TRBV12-3 or TRBV12-4; D perhaps matches TRBD2 (6 bases). The CDR3 is made up of 16 amino acids. V lost 6 bases, J lost 1 base, and 18 bases lay in between.

This clonotype was seen ten or more times. The gene calls are TRBV20-1 and TRBJ2-1; 13 positions agree with TRBD2. After removal of 3 bases from V and 10 bases from J, the junction contained 9 bases not matched to a gene. Germline V CDR1 and CDR2: DFQATT, SNEGSKA (reference sequence). The CDR3 is 15 amino acids. CDR3 sequence (DNA): TGCAGTGCTAGGTCGGTCGGGACTAGCGGGGACGAGCAGTTCTTC. Translation gives CSARSVGTSGDEQFF.

This clonotype occurred many times. The chain couples TRBV5-1 to TRBJ2-1; TRBD1 agrees at 9 bases. The CDR3 sequence is 15 residues long. The J segment lost 2 bases and the V segment lost 1 base, leaving 1 base of the junction unmatched. The germline V gene encodes CDR1 SGHRS and CDR2 YFSETQ. CDR3 nucleotide sequence: TGCGCCAGCAGCTTGCGGACAGGGGCCTACAATGAGCAGTTCTTC. This sequence encodes CASSLRTGAYNEQFF. Based on the CDR3 plus reference TRBV5-1 and TRBJ2-1, the full variable domain is KAGVTQTPRYLIKTRGQQVTLSCSPISGHRSVSWYQQTPGQGLQFLFEYFSETQRNKGNFPGRFSGRQFSNSRSEMNVSTLELGDSALYLCASSLRTGAYNEQFFGPGTRLTVL.

This clonotype was seen ten or more times. The rearrangement links TRBV6-1 to TRBJ2-5, with D hard to call. The germline gives CDR1 MNHNS, CDR2 SASEGT. The CDR3 totals 13 residues. Trimming removed 2 bases from V and 5 bases from J, with 9 bases in between. The CDR3 DNA reads TGTGCCAGCAGTGAAAGACCGCGGGAGACCCAGTACTTC. As protein: CASSERPRETQYF.

This clonotype has a handful of counts. The chain has TRBV7-9 and TRBJ2-3; TRBD1 matches at 7 bases. Trimming took 5 bases from V and 2 from J; bases not matched to a gene: 13. The CDR3 runs 17 residues. Germline V gives CDR1 SEHNR, CDR2 FQNEAQ (reference sequence). For the CDR3, the DNA is TGTGCCAGCAGCAGCCCGACGAAGGACAGGTTCACAGATACGCAGTATTTT. Translation: CASSSPTKDRFTDTQYF.

The rearrangement joins TRBV5-1 to TRBJ2-2; weak D call: TRBD1 (6 bases). V was cut by 1 base and J by 4 bases, with 11 bases left in between. Germline V gene lookup returns CDR1 SGHRS and CDR2 YFSETQ. This CDR3 spans 15 amino acids. For the CDR3, the DNA is TGCGCCAGCAGCTTGAACAGGGTCGGCACCGGGGAGCTGTTTTTT. This encodes CASSLNRVGTGELFF.

The chain has TRBV20-1 and TRBJ2-5; D tentatively reads TRBD1 or TRBD2 (7 bases each). The end of the DNA fits TRBJ2-7 better, so the J call may be wrong. CDR3 length: 13 residues. CDR1 DFQATT and CDR2 SNEGSKA come from the germline V gene (reference sequence). The CDR3: CSGEGDRAYEQYF. CDR3 sequence (DNA): TGCAGTGGGGAGGGGGACAGAGCCTACGAGCAGTACTTC.

In regard to this clonotype: It may be a read error: a sequence one base away is much more abundant. The chain is built from TRBV12-3 or TRBV12-4 and TRBJ2-7; D perhaps matches TRBD2 (6 bases). This CDR3 comprises 16 residues. V was trimmed by 3 bases and J by 7 bases, leaving 22 bases between them. DNA of the CDR3: TGTGCCAGCAGTTTCCCAGGTGGGGGAGGCTACAATGAGCAGTACTTC. Translation: CASSFPGGGGYNEQYF.

The sample holds many counts of this clonotype. The chain links TRBV18 to TRBJ2-1, with D possibly being TRBD1 (5 bases). The germline gives CDR1 KGHSH, CDR2 LQKENI. Trimming removed 4 bases from V and 6 bases from J, with 19 bases in between. The CDR3 has 16 amino acids. CDR3 protein: CASSQVSFQGLNEQFF. CDR3 in DNA: TGTGCCAGCTCACAAGTATCGTTTCAGGGTCTCAATGAGCAGTTCTTC.

This clonotype appeared a single time. This clone may be a read error of a much larger clone one base away. This CDR3 fails to terminate in the conserved phenylalanine or tryptophan, so it likely reflects a read error. The chain has TRBV5-1 and TRBJ2-5, with 9 bases that match TRBD1. The V and J ends lost 1 base and 7 bases, in that order; junction bases with no gene match: 8. The CDR3 is made up of 15 amino acids. Germline assignment: CDR1 SGHRS and CDR2 YFSETQ. The CDR3 nucleotides read TGCGCCAGCAGCTTGCTGAACAGGGGGCAGGCGACCCAGTACGTC. Protein sequence: CASSLLNRGQATQYV.